The source of this T cell receptor (beta chain) is a study of regulatory T cells in long-lasting Graves disease. Time point denoted: newly diagnosed GD, antithyroid drugs for less than 3 months. Scientists built the TCR library using RNA that was extracted from PBMCs. This clonotype was counted ten times or more. The antigen remains unidentified. Regarding the study as a whole: Persistent patients had more shared public clonotypes (approximately 2,700) than new patients (roughly 970).

According to the study, TCR beta libraries were built with iRepertoire HTBI primers and CDR3-region Arm-PCR. TCRdb reanalysed the multiplex PCR reads using MiXCR and keeps one entry per CDR3 protein. The sample lists fewer than 400,000 distinct CDR3 sequences, about 20% seen once, with less than 45% in the top ten. Germline CDR1 reads LGHDT; CDR2 reads YNNKEL (reference sequence). The germline V and J ends were trimmed by 5 bases and 0 bases, with 7 bases remaining between them. The CDR3 sequence is 13 residues long. Sequencing used peripheral blood mononuclear cells (PBMCs), obtained at new diagnosis, from a patient treated with antithyroid drugs. This TCR was sampled from a female donor with Graves disease. The J gene is TRBJ1-2, the V gene TRBV3-1; D may be TRBD1 (6 bases). CDR3 sequence reads: CASSGTSNYGYTF. In nucleotides, the CDR3 is TGTGCCAGCAGCGGGACATCTAACTATGGCTACACCTTC.